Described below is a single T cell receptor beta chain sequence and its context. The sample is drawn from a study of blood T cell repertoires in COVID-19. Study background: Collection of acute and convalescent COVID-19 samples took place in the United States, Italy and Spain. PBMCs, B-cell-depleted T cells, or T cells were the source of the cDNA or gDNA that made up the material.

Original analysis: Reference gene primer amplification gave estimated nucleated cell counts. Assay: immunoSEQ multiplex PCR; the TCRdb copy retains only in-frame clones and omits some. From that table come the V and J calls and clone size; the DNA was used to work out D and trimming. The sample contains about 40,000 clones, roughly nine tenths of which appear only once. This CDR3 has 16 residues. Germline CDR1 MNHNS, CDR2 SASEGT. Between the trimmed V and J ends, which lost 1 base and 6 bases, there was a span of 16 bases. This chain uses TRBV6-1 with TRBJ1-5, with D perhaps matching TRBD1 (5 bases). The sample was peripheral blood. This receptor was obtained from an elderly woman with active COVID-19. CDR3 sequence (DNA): TGTGCCAGCAGTGAAGGGGCTTGGGGTAGGGGTCAGCCCCAGCATTTT. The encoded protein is CASSEGAWGRGQPQHF.